The 3 T cell receptor beta chains listed next were all sequenced from one sample in a study of blood T cell repertoires in COVID-19. Assay: immunoSEQ multiplex PCR; the TCRdb copy retains only in-frame clones and omits some. Among around 290,000 clones, roughly nine tenths were seen once, and the ten largest hold over 2%. Sequenced material: PBMCs or T cells enriched from blood (not recorded which). The source of these receptors is a woman aged 18-30 years who had recovered from COVID-19.

The chain is built from TRBV29-1 and TRBJ1-2; 9 nucleotides align to TRBD1. The ends lost 7 bases at V and 0 bases at J; junction bases unmatched: 9. CDR1 SQVTM and CDR2 ANQGSEA come from the germline V gene. CDR3 length: 15 residues. This CDR3 is CSDRGQGLANYGYTF. CDR3 nucleotide sequence: TGCAGCGATAGGGGACAGGGATTAGCTAACTATGGCTACACCTTC.

The chain carries TRBV5-1 and TRBJ2-1, with 7 bases aligning to TRBD2. The J segment lost 2 bases and the V segment lost 2 bases, leaving 4 bases of the junction unmatched. Per germline, CDR1 SGHRS and CDR2 YFSETQ. This CDR3 comprises 15 residues. The DNA for the CDR3 is TGCGCCAGCAGCTTCGGGGACTATACCTACAATGAGCAGTTCTTC. This codes for CASSFGDYTYNEQFF. Full variable domain (rest looked up from reference TRBV5-1 and TRBJ2-1): KAGVTQTPRYLIKTRGQQVTLSCSPISGHRSVSWYQQTPGQGLQFLFEYFSETQRNKGNFPGRFSGRQFSNSRSEMNVSTLELGDSALYLCASSFGDYTYNEQFFGPGTRLTVL.

The chain has TRBV18 and TRBJ2-1, with TRBD2 identical over 11 bases. The J segment lost 6 bases and the V segment lost 1 base, leaving 2 bases of the junction unmatched. This CDR3 spans 15 amino acids. Germline values: CDR1 KGHSH, CDR2 LQKENI. The CDR3 sequence: CASSPLGTSGNEQFF. The CDR3 DNA reads TGTGCCAGCTCACCACTAGGGACTAGCGGCAATGAGCAGTTCTTC.